These T cell receptor beta chains were read from a single sample in a study of blood T cell repertoires in COVID-19. Repertoires were generated with immunoSEQ multiplex PCR, while TCRdb's copy carries only in-frame clones and drops some. Here the sample spans about 330,000 clones, more than 75% being singletons. The sample was PBMCs or T cells enriched from blood (not recorded which). The receptors stem from a young woman who had recovered from COVID-19. CDR3s include the opening cysteine and the closing phenylalanine or tryptophan. The D gene is left open where the match is weak. The listing skips clone size in some rows; elsewhere it reads once, few, many or a size class.

d_gene: TRBD1
j_gene: TRBJ1-1
v_gene: TRBV19
len: 14
abundance: few
CDR3aa: CASSWGQGNTEAFF
CDR3nt: TGTGCCAGTAGTTGGGGACAGGGGAACACTGAAGCTTTCTTT

d_gene: NA
j_gene: TRBJ1-4
v_gene: TRBV5-1
len: 16
abundance: NA
CDR3aa: CASSLPTGSEGEKLFF
CDR3nt: TGCGCCAGCAGCTTACCCACAGGGAGCGAGGGTGAAAAACTGTTTTTT

d_gene: NA
j_gene: TRBJ2-1
v_gene: TRBV24-1
len: 15
abundance: NA
CDR3aa: CATSDLTSPNNEQFF
CDR3nt: TGTGCCACCAGTGATTTGACTAGCCCCAACAATGAGCAGTTCTTC

d_gene: NA
j_gene: TRBJ1-5
v_gene: TRBV6-1
len: 16
abundance: NA
CDR3aa: CASSEALRIGNQPQHF
CDR3nt: TGTGCCAGCAGTGAAGCGCTCAGGATCGGAAATCAGCCCCAGCATTTT

d_gene: TRBD1
j_gene: TRBJ1-5
v_gene: TRBV18
len: 15
abundance: once
CDR3aa: CASSPGQGAFQPQHF
CDR3nt: TGTGCCAGCTCACCGGGGCAGGGGGCCTTTCAGCCCCAGCATTTT

d_gene: TRBD1
j_gene: TRBJ1-1
v_gene: TRBV7-8
len: 13
abundance: NA
CDR3aa: CASSFRGQIEAFF
CDR3nt: TGTGCCAGCAGCTTCAGGGGGCAGATTGAAGCTTTCTTT

d_gene: NA
j_gene: TRBJ1-1
v_gene: TRBV5-1
len: 13
abundance: NA
CDR3aa: CASSLAPAIEAFF
CDR3nt: TGCGCCAGCAGCTTGGCTCCCGCGATTGAAGCTTTCTTT

d_gene: NA
j_gene: TRBJ1-3
v_gene: TRBV4-1
len: 15
abundance: few
CDR3aa: CASSAEADSGNTIYF
CDR3nt: TGCGCCAGCAGCGCGGAGGCAGACTCTGGAAACACCATATATTTT

d_gene: TRBD2
j_gene: TRBJ2-7
v_gene: TRBV19
len: 15
abundance: NA
CDR3aa: CASSMGTSGVYEQYF
CDR3nt: TGTGCCAGTAGTATGGGGACTAGCGGAGTCTACGAGCAGTACTTC

d_gene: NA
j_gene: TRBJ1-4
v_gene: TRBV3-1/TRBV3-2
len: 14
abundance: NA
CDR3aa: CASSSQGSYEKLFF
CDR3nt: TGTGCCAGCAGCTCACAGGGTTCGTACGAAAAACTGTTTTTT

d_gene: TRBD1
j_gene: TRBJ1-4
v_gene: TRBV7-9
len: 13
abundance: NA
CDR3aa: CASSPGTDEKLFF
CDR3nt: TGTGCCAGCAGCCCCGGGACAGATGAAAAACTGTTTTTT

d_gene: NA
j_gene: TRBJ1-2
v_gene: TRBV5-1
len: 14
abundance: NA
CDR3aa: CASSLGNSHYGYTF
CDR3nt: TGCGCCAGCAGCTTGGGAAACTCTCACTATGGCTACACCTTC

d_gene: TRBD1
j_gene: TRBJ1-1
v_gene: TRBV6-5
len: 15
abundance: NA
CDR3aa: CASSYSGSGGTEAFF
CDR3nt: TGTGCCAGCAGTTACTCGGGATCAGGGGGCACTGAAGCTTTCTTT

d_gene: TRBD2
j_gene: TRBJ2-6
v_gene: TRBV19
len: 14
abundance: NA
CDR3aa: CASGGETGANVLTF
CDR3nt: TGTGCCAGTGGGGGGGAAACTGGGGCCAACGTCCTGACTTTC

d_gene: TRBD1
j_gene: TRBJ2-3
v_gene: TRBV18
len: 17
abundance: NA
CDR3aa: CASSPPLGQGPTDTQYF
CDR3nt: TGTGCCAGCTCACCACCGTTGGGACAGGGCCCCACAGATACGCAGTATTTT

d_gene: NA
j_gene: TRBJ1-5
v_gene: TRBV2
len: 13
abundance: NA
CDR3aa: CASMSQANQPQHF
CDR3nt: TGTGCCAGCATGAGTCAGGCCAATCAGCCCCAGCATTTT

d_gene: TRBD2
j_gene: TRBJ2-1
v_gene: TRBV27
len: 15
abundance: NA
CDR3aa: CASSLSGIINNEQFF
CDR3nt: TGTGCCAGCAGTTTAAGCGGGATAATCAACAATGAGCAGTTCTTC

d_gene: TRBD1
j_gene: TRBJ1-1
v_gene: TRBV10-3
len: 13
abundance: NA
CDR3aa: CATQRQGSTEAFF
CDR3nt: TGTGCCACCCAGCGACAGGGGAGCACTGAAGCTTTCTTT

d_gene: NA
j_gene: TRBJ2-5
v_gene: TRBV5-1
len: 15
abundance: NA
CDR3aa: CASSLPRGLGETQYF
CDR3nt: TGCGCCAGCAGCTTACCTAGGGGCCTGGGGGAGACCCAGTACTTC

d_gene: TRBD2
j_gene: TRBJ2-7
v_gene: TRBV7-8
len: 17
abundance: NA
CDR3aa: CASSSTRLAGGPSEQYF
CDR3nt: TGTGCCAGCAGCTCCACAAGACTAGCGGGAGGGCCGAGCGAGCAGTACTTC

d_gene: TRBD2
j_gene: TRBJ2-1
v_gene: TRBV5-1
len: 15
abundance: few
CDR3aa: CASSLSGRGGDEQFF
CDR3nt: TGCGCCAGCAGCTTGAGCGGGAGGGGAGGCGATGAGCAGTTCTTC

d_gene: TRBD1
j_gene: TRBJ1-4
v_gene: TRBV30
len: 13
abundance: once
CDR3aa: CAWARDRNEKLFF
CDR3nt: TGTGCCTGGGCCCGGGACAGGAATGAAAAACTGTTTTTT

d_gene: NA
j_gene: TRBJ2-5
v_gene: TRBV30
len: 13
abundance: NA
CDR3aa: CAWGAGNPETQYF
CDR3nt: TGTGCCTGGGGCGCTGGCAATCCCGAGACCCAGTACTTC

d_gene: NA
j_gene: TRBJ1-1
v_gene: TRBV5-1
len: 14
abundance: NA
CDR3aa: CASSPQPMNTEAFF
CDR3nt: TGCGCCAGCAGCCCACAGCCTATGAACACTGAAGCTTTCTTT

d_gene: NA
j_gene: TRBJ1-5
v_gene: TRBV12-3/TRBV12-4
len: 12
abundance: NA
CDR3aa: CASSLSSQPQHF
CDR3nt: TGTGCCAGCAGTTTATCGTCTCAGCCCCAGCATTTT

d_gene: TRBD2
j_gene: TRBJ2-7
v_gene: TRBV18
len: 14
abundance: NA
CDR3aa: CASSSPGTTYEQYF
CDR3nt: TGTGCCAGCTCATCGCCAGGGACTACCTACGAGCAGTACTTC

d_gene: TRBD2
j_gene: TRBJ2-1
v_gene: TRBV9
len: 16
abundance: once
CDR3aa: CASSVAGGSSYNEQFF
CDR3nt: TGTGCCAGCAGCGTAGCGGGCGGGAGCTCCTACAATGAGCAGTTCTTC

d_gene: NA
j_gene: TRBJ1-5
v_gene: TRBV20-1
len: 13
abundance: few
CDR3aa: CSASDSPGQPQHF
CDR3nt: TGCAGTGCTAGTGACAGTCCGGGACAGCCCCAGCATTTT

d_gene: NA
j_gene: TRBJ1-2
v_gene: TRBV18
len: 13
abundance: NA
CDR3aa: CASSPDHRVGYTF
CDR3nt: TGTGCCAGCTCACCGGACCACAGGGTTGGCTACACCTTC

d_gene: TRBD2
j_gene: TRBJ2-1
v_gene: TRBV24-1
len: 17
abundance: NA
CDR3aa: CATSDSILARSYNEQFF
CDR3nt: TGTGCCACCAGTGACTCCATACTAGCGAGATCCTACAATGAGCAGTTCTTC

d_gene: TRBD2
j_gene: TRBJ2-3
v_gene: TRBV19
len: 16
abundance: once
CDR3aa: CASSLGLAGRTDTQYF
CDR3nt: TGTGCCAGTAGTTTGGGACTAGCGGGGCGCACAGATACGCAGTATTTT

d_gene: NA
j_gene: TRBJ1-2
v_gene: TRBV28
len: 20
abundance: NA
CDR3aa: CASSSNSNNGTFPRRYGYTF
CDR3nt: TGTGCCAGCAGTTCGAACTCGAATAATGGGACATTCCCGCGACGTTATGGCTACACCTTC

d_gene: TRBD1
j_gene: TRBJ1-5
v_gene: TRBV4-1
len: 15
abundance: NA
CDR3aa: CASSQADRAYQPQHF
CDR3nt: TGCGCCAGCAGCCAAGCGGACAGGGCGTATCAGCCCCAGCATTTT

d_gene: NA
j_gene: TRBJ1-1
v_gene: TRBV29-1
len: 12
abundance: once
CDR3aa: CSVHRVNTEAFF
CDR3nt: TGCAGCGTCCACAGGGTTAACACTGAAGCTTTCTTT

d_gene: TRBD1
j_gene: TRBJ1-1
v_gene: TRBV12-5
len: 14
abundance: once
CDR3aa: CASGRQGRDTEAFF
CDR3nt: TGTGCTAGTGGCCGACAGGGGAGGGACACTGAAGCTTTCTTT